Presented here are 2 T cell receptor beta chains from one specimen sequenced in a study of blood T cell repertoires in COVID-19. TCRdb's copy holds only in-frame clones and misses some; the assay was immunoSEQ multiplex PCR. The data hold about 240,000 clones, with around 88% observed a single time. The sequenced material came from PBMCs or T cells enriched from blood (not recorded which). The source of these receptors is a woman aged 40 to 49 with acute COVID-19.

This clone was seen more than once but under ten times. The chain recombines TRBV27 with TRBJ2-2; 9 nucleotides align to TRBD2. The CDR3 runs 14 residues. CDR1 MNHEY and CDR2 SMNVEV come from the germline V gene (reference sequence). The V and J ends lost 6 bases and 6 bases, in that order; junction bases with no gene match: 5. The CDR3 nucleotides read TGTGCCAGCAGCCCGGGACTAGCAGCCGGGGAGCTGTTTTTT. Its translation: CASSPGLAAGELFF.

The rearrangement links TRBV2 to TRBJ2-7, with 14 bases that match TRBD2. Losses at the gene ends were 8 bases for V and 2 bases for J; bases not matched to a gene: 8. Per the germline V gene, CDR1 is SNHLY and CDR2 is FYNNEI. CDR3 length: 16 residues. CDR3 sequence: CASAPTSGRAPYEQYF. The CDR3 nucleotides read TGTGCCAGCGCCCCGACTAGCGGGAGGGCCCCCTACGAGCAGTACTTC.